This T cell receptor beta chain was captured in a study of control samples from healthy donors and cancer patients (dated by TCRdb to 2018 to 2020). This clone was observed once. What antigen it recognizes has not been identified. Base qualities are not recorded, but no much larger clone differs from it by a single base. Receptor amplification or capture employed the immunoSEQ multiplex PCR assay. The source is immuneACCESS, and TCRdb retained only in-frame sequences with V and J called. Part of the clones is not carried over; for the studies checked, unresolved V genes explain less than half of this, and the remainder is unexplained. This sample holds about 34,000 clones; about 86% were observed only once. The ten largest clones take up more than 1.5% of the sample. The germline V gene specifies SGHAT as CDR1 and FQNNGV as CDR2. Compared with germline, V lacks 5 bases and J lacks 3 bases; bases without a gene match: 4. The cysteine opens and the phenylalanine closes a CDR3 of 15 amino acids. Only CDR3 DNA is held: 45 bases, read in frame from base 1.

This TCR was recovered from a middle-aged woman with lung cancer. Sequencing was done on a sample of PBMCs. The rearranged chain carries TRBV11-2 and TRBJ2-3; 11 bases in the junction line up with TRBD2. The DNA sequence is TGTGCCAGCAGCACGACTAGCGGGGTGACAGATACGCAGTATTTT. This yields the protein CASSTTSGVTDTQYF.